The 18 T cell receptor beta chains presented below share a single source sample, sequenced in a study of blood T cells in healthy people across ages. Alongside a J-beta primer mix, a sample-barcoded 5' primer served in a second PCR lasting roughly 6 to 12 cycles. TCRdb passed the 5' RACE reads through MiXCR, listing each CDR3 protein once. There are fewer than 2 million distinct CDR3 sequences in the sample; about two fifths occur only once, and approximately 22% lies in the top ten. The sequenced sample consisted of blood. The origin of the receptors is a human donor in good health.

This clonotype appeared a few times. For the CDR3, the DNA is TGTGCCAGCAGCGCACGGCGAGGGGGTGGCTACACCTTC. Amino acid sequence: CASSARRGGGYTF. This chain uses TRBV9 with TRBJ1-2, with a weak D call TRBD1 (6 bases). The CDR3 is made up of 13 amino acids. With 3 bases removed from V and 7 bases from J, the gap between germline ends came to 13 bases. CDR1 is SGDLS, CDR2 YYNGEE, per germline. Complete variable domain (other parts from reference TRBV9 and TRBJ1-2): DSGVTQTPKHLITATGQRVTLRCSPRSGDLSVYWYQQSLDQGLQFLIQYYNGEERAKGNILERFSAQQFPDLHSELNLSSLELGDSALYFCASSARRGGGYTFGSGTRLTVV.

The J gene is TRBJ2-3, the V gene TRBV24-1; TRBD2 is a possible D gene (5 bases). Trimming took 9 bases from V and 2 from J, leaving 11 bases between them. The CDR3 extends over 13 amino acids. Looked up from germline, CDR1 is KGHDR and CDR2 is SFDVKD. The CDR3: CATARGYTDTQYF. The CDR3 coding sequence is TGTGCCACCGCACGAGGGTACACAGATACGCAGTATTTT.

This chain joins TRBV18 and TRBJ1-1; no definite D call. Germline assignment: CDR1 KGHSH and CDR2 LQKENI. The CDR3 loop spans 15 amino acids. V lost 3 bases to trimming and J lost 5 bases, with 16 bases between them. The CDR3 DNA reads as TGTGCCAGCTCACCTACCTTTGACGTACCGACTGAAGCTTTCTTT. Translation: CASSPTFDVPTEAFF.

This clonotype was recorded a few times. This chain joins TRBV20-1 and TRBJ2-7; tentative D call: TRBD1 (6 bases). Trimming took off 4 bases at V and 6 bases at J, with 19 bases between the two ends. This CDR3 comprises 14 residues. The germline V gene has CDR1 DFQATT and CDR2 SNEGSKA (reference sequence). The CDR3 nucleotides read TGCAGTGCTAAAACATCCGGGACATCCCGCGAGCAGTACTTC. This codes for CSAKTSGTSREQYF.

This clonotype was detected only a few times. The chain combines TRBV20-1 with TRBJ2-3; 10 bases fit TRBD2. The J segment lost 3 bases and the V segment lost 4 bases, leaving 4 bases of the junction unmatched. The length of the CDR3 is 14 residues. Germline CDR1 reads DFQATT; CDR2 reads SNEGSKA (reference sequence). CDR3 DNA: TGCAGTGCTATCTCGACTAGCGGGACAGATACGCAGTATTTT. It encodes CSAISTSGTDTQYF.

The V call is TRBV12-3 or TRBV12-4, the J call TRBJ2-3; D is unclear. V dropped 3 bases and J dropped 3 bases, with 10 bases sitting between them. This CDR3 spans 14 amino acids. The CDR3 DNA reads TGTGCCAGCAGTTTGAGTTTTTCGACAGATACGCAGTATTTT. It encodes CASSLSFSTDTQYF.

This clonotype was seen many times. The J gene is TRBJ2-7, the V gene TRBV29-1; TRBD1 matches 8 bases. Germline V CDR1 and CDR2: SQVTM, ANQGSEA. Trimming cost V 6 bases and J 3 bases; bases outside gene matches: 7. The CDR3 runs 13 residues. CDR3 residues: CSVDGQGLYEQYF. The CDR3 DNA reads as TGCAGCGTGGACGGACAGGGCCTCTACGAGCAGTACTTC.

With regard to this clonotype: The junction departs from germline at one end; a sequencing error may be responsible. The chain uses TRBV18 and TRBJ2-1; D gene uncertain. The CDR3 extends over 17 amino acids. CDR1 and CDR2 from the germline V gene are KGHSH and LQKENI. The CDR3 reads CASSPVRLSCSYNEQLF. In DNA, the CDR3 is TGTGCCAGCTCACCAGTAAGACTCTCTTGCTCCTACAATGAGCAGTTATTC.

The chain links TRBV20-1 to TRBJ2-7; the D gene could be TRBD1 or TRBD2 (5 bases each). The germline V gene has CDR1 DFQATT and CDR2 SNEGSKA (reference sequence). Trimming left V 4 bases short and J 4 bases short, with 14 bases between. CDR3 length equals 13 residues. The CDR3 loop reads CSATGTHLYEQYF. Here the CDR3 DNA reads TGCAGTGCTACCGGGACCCACCTTTACGAGCAGTACTTC.

The chain uses TRBV9 and TRBJ1-2; TRBD1 agrees at 9 bases. The junction had 5 bases not matched to a gene; V was cut back by 7 bases and J by 1 base. This CDR3 is built from 14 residues. Germline CDR1 SGDLS, CDR2 YYNGEE. CDR3 in amino acids: CASQGTGRNYGYTF. CDR3 nucleotides: TGTGCCAGCCAAGGGACAGGGCGTAACTATGGCTACACCTTC.

In this sample, this clonotype turned up a few times. This chain joins TRBV20-1 and TRBJ1-2, with D uncertain. The CDR3 spans 14 residues. Germline V CDR1 and CDR2: DFQATT, SNEGSKA (reference sequence). Trimming stripped 3 bases from V and 5 bases from J, with 16 bases between. The CDR3: CSASSTELKYGYTF. CDR3 coding DNA: TGCAGTGCTAGTTCCACCGAACTTAAATATGGCTACACCTTC.

The CDR3 nucleotides are TGTGCCAGCAGTCAAGACAGTCAGGGGGGCTACACCTTC. It specifies CASSQDSQGGYTF. The gene calls are TRBV6-6 and TRBJ1-2, with a possible D match to TRBD1 (6 bases). Germline values: CDR1 MNHNY, CDR2 SVGAGI (reference sequence). V lost 5 bases and J 8 bases, leaving 15 bases between the germline ends. The CDR3 covers 13 residues.

This sequence joins TRBV7-3 and TRBJ2-1; no reliable D call. The CDR3 is 14 amino acids. Germline V gives CDR1 SGHTA, CDR2 FQGTGA. V shed 1 base and J shed 11 bases, with 15 bases lying between them. The DNA for the CDR3 is TGTGCCAGCAGCTTAAACTTGGGCGGCGCGAAGCAGTTCTTC. Amino acids: CASSLNLGGAKQFF. Full variable domain (missing parts from reference TRBV7-3 and TRBJ2-1): GAGVSQTPSNKVTEKGKYVELRCDPISGHTALYWYRQSLGQGPEFLIYFQGTGAADDSGLPNDRFFAVRPEGSVSTLKIQRTERGDSAVYLCASSLNLGGAKQFFGPGTRLTVL.

This clonotype appeared a few times. CDR3 sequence (DNA): TGCGCCAGCAGCTTGGAACTAAGAAACGAGCAGTACTTC. Encoded protein: CASSLELRNEQYF. The chain carries TRBV5-1 and TRBJ2-5; D not certain. The DNA matches TRBJ2-7 better at its end, which makes the J call doubtful. This CDR3 region has 13 residues. Germline lookup yields CDR1 SGHRS and CDR2 YFSETQ.

This clonotype has more than one count but fewer than ten. This chain uses TRBV20-1 with TRBJ1-2; D may be TRBD1 (5 bases). The length of the CDR3 is 15 residues. The germline V gene encodes CDR1 DFQATT and CDR2 SNEGSKA (reference sequence). The V end lost 6 bases, the J end lost 0 bases, and 17 bases lay between the germline ends. CDR3 DNA sequence: TGCAGTGCGCCTAGACGGGACCGATCTAACTATGGCTACACCTTC. This encodes CSAPRRDRSNYGYTF.

In its sample, this clonotype was seen a few times. One junction end disagrees with the germline gene, perhaps due to a read error. This chain uses TRBV6-6 with TRBJ1-1; tentative D call: TRBD1 (5 bases). The CDR3 is 13 residues long. Per the germline V gene, CDR1 is MNHNY and CDR2 is SVGAGI (reference sequence). CDR3 in amino acids: CASSAVGTTEAFF. DNA of the CDR3: TGTGCCAGCAGTGCCGTGGGGACCACTGAGGCTTTCTTT.

This clonotype came up a few times. The gene calls are TRBV7-3 and TRBJ2-3; D unclear. V lost 2 bases and J lost 1, with 10 bases in between. CDR3 length: 15 residues. In germline, CDR1 is SGHTA, CDR2 FQGTGA. The CDR3, as DNA: TGTGCCAGCAGCTTAGTAGTAGCTGGCACAGATACGCAGTATTTT. Amino acids: CASSLVVAGTDTQYF.

V and J are TRBV24-1 and TRBJ2-1; the match to TRBD2 covers 7 bases. V was pared by 4 bases and J by 3 bases, with 8 bases of the junction left unmatched. The CDR3 extends over 16 amino acids. The germline CDR1 and CDR2 sequences are KGHDR and SFDVKD. This CDR3 is CATSDPLSGDYNEQFF. Written as DNA, the CDR3 is TGTGCCACCAGTGACCCCCTCAGCGGGGACTACAATGAGCAGTTCTTC.